This is a list of T cell receptor beta chains from one sample in a study of control samples from healthy donors and cancer patients. Assay: immunoSEQ multiplex PCR; the TCRdb copy retains only in-frame clones and omits some. The sample lists approximately 100,000 clones; around nine tenths were seen once. Material for sequencing was blood. Source of these receptors: a man younger than 45 in good health. Each CDR3 is given with its conserved first and last residue. Fields, in order: clone size, D gene, J gene, V gene, CDR3 protein, CDR3 DNA. The D gene is left open where the match is weak. Size is omitted from some rows. Given values are once, few, many or a class for expanded clones.

clone size: NA; D gene: NA; J gene: TRBJ1-3; V gene: TRBV19; CDR3 protein: CASSPRQQTLSGNTIYF; CDR3 DNA: TGTGCCAGTAGTCCCAGACAGCAAACCCTCTCTGGAAACACCATATATTTT
clone size: NA; D gene: NA; J gene: TRBJ2-1; V gene: TRBV7-9; CDR3 protein: CASRIGQYDEQFF; CDR3 DNA: TGTGCCAGCAGGATAGGACAATATGATGAGCAGTTCTTC
clone size: NA; D gene: NA; J gene: TRBJ1-5; V gene: TRBV7-2; CDR3 protein: CASSGKTDQPQHF; CDR3 DNA: TGTGCCAGCAGCGGAAAGACGGATCAGCCCCAGCATTTT
clone size: medium-sized; D gene: NA; J gene: TRBJ2-7; V gene: TRBV28; CDR3 protein: CASSSPGGDSYEQYF; CDR3 DNA: TGTGCCAGCAGTTCCCCGGGGGGGGACAGCTACGAGCAGTACTTC
clone size: NA; D gene: NA; J gene: TRBJ2-6; V gene: TRBV23-1; CDR3 protein: CASSRSQSIINAIARTYCANVLTF; CDR3 DNA: TGCGCCAGCAGTCGTTCGCAGTCCATAATCAACGCAATAGCCCGGACATACTGTGCCAACGTCCTGACTTTC
clone size: NA; D gene: NA; J gene: TRBJ2-5; V gene: TRBV27; CDR3 protein: CASSTLGWGGQETQYF; CDR3 DNA: TGTGCCAGCAGCACACTAGGGTGGGGAGGCCAAGAGACCCAGTACTTC
clone size: NA; D gene: NA; J gene: TRBJ1-4; V gene: TRBV28; CDR3 protein: CASSRDRFGEKLFF; CDR3 DNA: TGTGCCAGCAGTCGAGACAGGTTTGGGGAAAAACTGTTTTTT
clone size: NA; D gene: TRBD2; J gene: TRBJ2-3; V gene: TRBV10-3; CDR3 protein: CAISVGLARADTQYF; CDR3 DNA: TGTGCCATCAGTGTTGGACTAGCTAGGGCAGATACGCAGTATTTT
clone size: NA; D gene: TRBD1; J gene: TRBJ1-1; V gene: TRBV5-6; CDR3 protein: CASSFKDRARGNTEAFF; CDR3 DNA: TGTGCCAGCAGCTTTAAGGACAGGGCTAGGGGAAACACTGAAGCTTTCTTT
clone size: NA; D gene: NA; J gene: TRBJ1-5; V gene: TRBV19; CDR3 protein: CASRTGASNQPQHF; CDR3 DNA: TGTGCCAGTAGGACAGGTGCTAGCAATCAGCCCCAGCATTTT
clone size: NA; D gene: NA; J gene: TRBJ2-7; V gene: TRBV13; CDR3 protein: CASSLVSARSYEQYF; CDR3 DNA: TGTGCCAGCAGCTTAGTGTCGGCTAGGTCCTACGAGCAGTACTTC
clone size: NA; D gene: NA; J gene: TRBJ2-5; V gene: TRBV7-8; CDR3 protein: CASSLDFARQETQYF; CDR3 DNA: TGTGCCAGCAGCTTAGATTTTGCTAGACAAGAGACCCAGTACTTC
clone size: once; D gene: NA; J gene: TRBJ2-7; V gene: TRBV27; CDR3 protein: CASSLMAASSAYEQYF; CDR3 DNA: TGTGCCAGCAGTTTAATGGCAGCCTCGTCGGCCTACGAGCAGTACTTC
clone size: NA; D gene: NA; J gene: TRBJ1-1; V gene: TRBV19; CDR3 protein: CATRKQGNTEAFF; CDR3 DNA: TGTGCCACCAGAAAACAGGGGAACACTGAAGCTTTCTTT
clone size: NA; D gene: TRBD1; J gene: TRBJ2-5; V gene: TRBV10-3; CDR3 protein: CAISDKTGTGDQETQYF; CDR3 DNA: TGTGCCATCAGTGACAAAACCGGGACAGGGGACCAAGAGACCCAGTACTTC
clone size: NA; D gene: TRBD2; J gene: TRBJ2-1; V gene: TRBV30; CDR3 protein: CAWSPGTIGHEQFF; CDR3 DNA: TGTGCCTGGAGCCCCGGGACTATAGGGCATGAGCAGTTCTTC
clone size: NA; D gene: TRBD1; J gene: TRBJ2-7; V gene: TRBV11-3; CDR3 protein: CASSGRQGLSSYEQYF; CDR3 DNA: TGTGCCAGCAGCGGTCGACAGGGGTTGAGCTCCTACGAGCAGTACTTC
clone size: NA; D gene: NA; J gene: TRBJ1-1; V gene: TRBV27; CDR3 protein: CASSPGSSVTEAFF; CDR3 DNA: TGTGCCAGCAGTCCAGGGTCTTCTGTGACTGAAGCTTTCTTT
clone size: NA; D gene: NA; J gene: TRBJ2-3; V gene: TRBV2; CDR3 protein: CATSRWGLGADTQYF; CDR3 DNA: TGTGCCACCTCTAGATGGGGGCTGGGCGCAGATACGCAGTATTTT
clone size: once; D gene: TRBD1; J gene: TRBJ2-5; V gene: TRBV6-5; CDR3 protein: CAAKGALETQYF; CDR3 DNA: TGTGCCGCTAAGGGGGCGCTTGAGACCCAGTACTTC
clone size: few; D gene: NA; J gene: TRBJ1-5; V gene: TRBV4-1; CDR3 protein: CASSYTWTAPDQPQHF; CDR3 DNA: TGCGCCAGCAGCTATACTTGGACAGCGCCAGATCAGCCCCAGCATTTT
clone size: NA; D gene: NA; J gene: TRBJ2-5; V gene: TRBV5-1; CDR3 protein: CASSSSPAEWETQYF; CDR3 DNA: TGCGCCAGCAGCTCCTCTCCGGCGGAGTGGGAGACCCAGTACTTC
clone size: NA; D gene: NA; J gene: TRBJ1-5; V gene: TRBV12-3/TRBV12-4; CDR3 protein: CASMRLQPQHF; CDR3 DNA: TGTGCCAGCATGCGACTTCAGCCCCAGCATTTT
clone size: NA; D gene: NA; J gene: TRBJ2-3; V gene: TRBV3-1/TRBV3-2; CDR3 protein: CASSQGWAGSTDTQYF; CDR3 DNA: TGTGCCAGCAGCCAAGGCTGGGCGGGCTCCACAGATACGCAGTATTTT
clone size: NA; D gene: NA; J gene: TRBJ2-7; V gene: TRBV13; CDR3 protein: CASSDRTRSYEQYF; CDR3 DNA: TGTGCCAGCAGCGACAGGACTAGATCCTACGAGCAGTACTTC
clone size: NA; D gene: NA; J gene: TRBJ2-3; V gene: TRBV6-2/TRBV6-3; CDR3 protein: CASSYGQGVDTQYF; CDR3 DNA: TGTGCCAGCAGTTACGGGCAAGGAGTAGATACGCAGTATTTT
clone size: NA; D gene: NA; J gene: TRBJ2-2; V gene: TRBV21-1; CDR3 protein: CASSKYFVVGQGLNTGELFF; CDR3 DNA: TGTGCCAGCAGCAAATACTTTGTGGTAGGACAGGGCCTGAACACCGGGGAGCTGTTTTTT
clone size: NA; D gene: NA; J gene: TRBJ1-1; V gene: TRBV7-2; CDR3 protein: CASTYFSPTEAFF; CDR3 DNA: TGTGCCAGCACCTATTTCTCGCCCACTGAAGCTTTCTTT
clone size: NA; D gene: TRBD2; J gene: TRBJ2-7; V gene: TRBV9; CDR3 protein: CASSAGLARYEQYF; CDR3 DNA: TGTGCCAGCAGCGCGGGACTAGCGCGATACGAGCAGTACTTC
clone size: NA; D gene: NA; J gene: TRBJ1-1; V gene: TRBV25-1; CDR3 protein: CASSEWETENTEAFF; CDR3 DNA: TGTGCCAGCAGTGAATGGGAGACAGAAAACACTGAAGCTTTCTTT
clone size: NA; D gene: TRBD2; J gene: TRBJ2-1; V gene: TRBV11-3; CDR3 protein: CASCPKRGPYNEQFF; CDR3 DNA: TGTGCCAGCTGTCCTAAGCGGGGGCCCTACAATGAGCAGTTCTTC